This is a list of T cell receptor beta chains from one sample in a study of T cells after somatic rescue of genetic block. Sequenced by immunoSEQ multiplex PCR; TCRdb stores in-frame clones only, minus some. The table includes more than 70,000 clones, approximately 90% detected once. Sequenced input: peripheral blood mononuclear cells (PBMCs). All receptors come from a young woman. The CDR3 runs from the conserved cysteine through the conserved F or W. D genes are given only for firm matches. A clone size is listed for some rows: how often the clone was seen (once, few, many), or a class if it is expanded.

TRBJ1-3 | NA | NA | TRBV19 | TGTGCCAGTGCTAGGGGGGCATCTGGAAACACCATATATTTT | CASARGASGNTIYF
TRBJ1-1 | NA | NA | TRBV11-3 | TGTGCCAGCAGCTTTGCCACGGGCACTGAAGCTTTCTTT | CASSFATGTEAFF
TRBJ1-1 | once | TRBD1 | TRBV13 | TGTGCCAGCAGCCCCGCACAGGGGGCGCATATGGCTTTCTTT | CASSPAQGAHMAFF
TRBJ2-2 | NA | TRBD2 | TRBV2 | TGTGCCAGCAGTGAATGGGGAGGGACTAGCGGGATTTCGAACACCGGGGAGCTGTTTTTT | CASSEWGGTSGISNTGELFF
TRBJ1-1 | NA | TRBD1 | TRBV28 | TGTGCCAGCAGCCTGACAGGGATCTACACTGAAGCTTTCTTT | CASSLTGIYTEAFF
TRBJ1-2 | NA | TRBD1 | TRBV27 | TGTGCCAGCAGTAAGACAGGGAACTATGGCTACACCTTC | CASSKTGNYGYTF
TRBJ2-1 | NA | NA | TRBV19 | TGTGCCAGTACCCCGTCGGGGCGGGACAATGAGCAGTTCTTC | CASTPSGRDNEQFF
TRBJ2-1 | NA | TRBD2 | TRBV2 | TGTGCCAGCAGATTGAGCGGGAGGATGGATGAGCAGTTCTTC | CASRLSGRMDEQFF
TRBJ1-1 | NA | NA | TRBV6-1 | TGTGCCAGCAGTGTTCTGAGGGACACTGAAGCTTTCTTT | CASSVLRDTEAFF
TRBJ1-1 | NA | NA | TRBV2 | TGTGCCAGCCTGGCTAACACTGAAGCTTTCTTT | CASLANTEAFF
TRBJ1-5 | few | NA | TRBV7-2 | TGTGCCAGCAGCTTCCTGACAGGCGCTAATCAGCCCCAGCATTTT | CASSFLTGANQPQHF
TRBJ2-1 | NA | TRBD2 | TRBV30 | TGTGCCTGGAGTAGGGACTATCAGAGGTACAATGAGCAGTTCTTC | CAWSRDYQRYNEQFF
TRBJ1-4 | NA | TRBD1 | TRBV2 | TGTGCCAGCAGCCTGGGACAGGGGGGTGAAAAACTGTTTTTT | CASSLGQGGEKLFF
TRBJ2-7 | NA | NA | TRBV27 | TGTGCCAGCAGTACGTGGGATGGTGTCGAGCAGTACTTC | CASSTWDGVEQYF
TRBJ2-7 | NA | NA | TRBV16 | TGTGCCAGCAGCCAATCTCGGACATCCCCATCCCTTTACGAGCAGTACTTC | CASSQSRTSPSLYEQYF
TRBJ2-2 | NA | TRBD2 | TRBV5-5 | TGTGCCAGCAGCTTGCCTGGTGGGGGAGGGCCGCACGGGGAGCTGTTTTTT | CASSLPGGGGPHGELFF
TRBJ1-2 | NA | TRBD1 | TRBV2 | TGTGCCAGCAGTAAAACGGGACAGCCGTTCTATGGCTACACCTTC | CASSKTGQPFYGYTF
TRBJ2-1 | NA | NA | TRBV5-1 | TGCGCCAGCAGCCCCGACACCCGGAGCTCCTACAATGAGCAGTTCTTC | CASSPDTRSSYNEQFF
TRBJ1-2 | NA | TRBD1 | TRBV5-1 | TGCGCCAGCAGCTACGTGACAGGGCTAAACTATGGCTACACCTTC | CASSYVTGLNYGYTF
TRBJ2-1 | once | NA | TRBV27 | TGTGCCAGCAGTCCCCGAACAGAGTGGGTTGGAAATGAGCAGTTCTTC | CASSPRTEWVGNEQFF
TRBJ1-1 | once | NA | TRBV11-2 | TGTGCCAGCAGCTTAGATGGCGAAACAGGGCTCGTAGCTTTCTTT | CASSLDGETGLVAFF
TRBJ2-7 | NA | TRBD2 | TRBV4-3 | TGCGCCAGCAGCCAAACCCGACTAGCGGGCGAGCAGTACTTC | CASSQTRLAGEQYF
TRBJ2-3 | NA | TRBD2 | TRBV29-1 | TGCAGCGAAGCGGGAGGGGTGGCAGATACGCAGTATTTT | CSEAGGVADTQYF
TRBJ2-2 | NA | NA | TRBV29-1 | TGCAGCGTTGTTCTAGGGAACACCGGGGAGCTGTTTTTT | CSVVLGNTGELFF
TRBJ1-1 | NA | NA | TRBV6-1 | TGTGCCAGCAGTAGAACAGGCGGAGCGAACACTGAAGCTTTCTTT | CASSRTGGANTEAFF
TRBJ2-7 | NA | TRBD2 | TRBV11-2 | TGTGCCAGCAGCTTAGGGGGCGCGGGGGTCCCCTACGAGCAGTACTTC | CASSLGGAGVPYEQYF
TRBJ2-1 | NA | NA | TRBV18 | TGTGCCAGCTCACCACCGGGGGGCCAGCCCTACAATGAGCAGTTCTTC | CASSPPGGQPYNEQFF
TRBJ2-5 | NA | TRBD1 | TRBV5-6 | TGTGCCAGCAGCTTGGGGGACAGGGGTCAAGAGACCCAGTACTTC | CASSLGDRGQETQYF
TRBJ2-1 | many | TRBD2 | TRBV5-1 | TGCGCCAGCAGCTGGACTAGCGGGAGGGCCGGGTACAATGAGCAGTTCTTC | CASSWTSGRAGYNEQFF
TRBJ2-4 | NA | NA | TRBV6-5 | TGTGCCAGCAGTTACTCAAGCGGAACGTTTAACATTCAGTACTTC | CASSYSSGTFNIQYF
TRBJ1-1 | NA | NA | TRBV2 | TGTGCCAGCAGGGCCTCAGGGTCCCTTAGGAGAGCTTTCTTT | CASRASGSLRRAFF
TRBJ1-5 | NA | TRBD1 | TRBV5-5 | TGTGCCAGCAGCAGGGGACAGGGAGGCAATCAGCCCCAGCATTTT | CASSRGQGGNQPQHF
TRBJ2-4 | NA | TRBD1 | TRBV27 | TGTGCCAGCAGTTTCCGACAGGGGGCGGACATTCAGTACTTC | CASSFRQGADIQYF
TRBJ2-7 | NA | TRBD2 | TRBV5-4 | TGTGCCAGCAGCTTGGCCGGGACTAGCGGGAGTTTGTACGAGCAGTACTTC | CASSLAGTSGSLYEQYF
TRBJ1-1 | few | NA | TRBV7-8 | TGTGCCAGCAGCTTAGTACACCGGGTTAAGAACACTGAAGCTTTCTTT | CASSLVHRVKNTEAFF
TRBJ1-1 | NA | NA | TRBV5-1 | TGCGCCAGCAGCCCGGGGGACCCACCGAACACTGAAGCTTTCTTT | CASSPGDPPNTEAFF
TRBJ1-1 | NA | NA | TRBV6-5 | TGTGCCAGCAAGGACAGGAACACTGAAGCTTTCTTT | CASKDRNTEAFF
TRBJ2-1 | NA | TRBD2 | TRBV7-2 | TGTGCCAGTGGGTCTAGCGGGGGGAATGAGCAGTTCTTC | CASGSSGGNEQFF
TRBJ2-7 | once | TRBD2 | TRBV5-6 | TGTGCCAGCAGGGGGCTAGCGGGAGGGGTATCCTACGAGCAGTACTTC | CASRGLAGGVSYEQYF
TRBJ1-1 | NA | NA | TRBV5-1 | TGCGCCAGCAGCTTCGGGTCAGGTATGAACACTGAAGCTTTCTTT | CASSFGSGMNTEAFF
TRBJ2-7 | NA | TRBD2 | TRBV29-1 | TGCAGCGTTGAGCGGCTAGCGGGAGTAGTCGGGTACGAGCAGTACTTC | CSVERLAGVVGYEQYF
TRBJ1-5 | NA | NA | TRBV19 | TGTGCCAGTAGTATTGGGGGGCGGAGGGGTGGAGGCAATCAGCCCCAGCATTTT | CASSIGGRRGGGNQPQHF
TRBJ2-4 | NA | TRBD2 | TRBV11-3 | TGTGCCAGCAGCCCCGGGGGGACTAGCGGGAGCAGGAACATTCAGTACTTC | CASSPGGTSGSRNIQYF
TRBJ2-3 | NA | TRBD2 | TRBV5-1 | TGCGCCAGCAGCTTGCTCCCATCTAGCGGGAGGGTCTCAGATACGCAGTATTTT | CASSLLPSSGRVSDTQYF
TRBJ2-5 | NA | NA | TRBV4-3 | TGCGCCAGCAGCCTAGGGACTGGAGGGGAGACCCAGTACTTC | CASSLGTGGETQYF
TRBJ2-3 | NA | NA | TRBV6-4 | TGTGCCAGCAGTGCAACCGGGAGCTCGGCAGATACGCAGTATTTT | CASSATGSSADTQYF
TRBJ1-5 | few | NA | TRBV28 | TGTGCCAGCAGTCTTCAGAGCCGGCTGGGGCCCCAGCATTTT | CASSLQSRLGPQHF
TRBJ2-2 | NA | TRBD2 | TRBV10-2 | TGCGCCAGCAGTGATCGTGCGGGAGGGCTTAGCGGGGAGCTGTTTTTT | CASSDRAGGLSGELFF
TRBJ2-3 | once | NA | TRBV28 | TGTGCCAGCAGTGATATTGGGGACACAGATACGCAGTATTTT | CASSDIGDTDTQYF
TRBJ1-5 | once | NA | TRBV28 | TGTGCCAGCAGTTTCGTCAATCAGCCCCAGCATTTT | CASSFVNQPQHF
TRBJ1-4 | NA | NA | TRBV30 | TGTGCCTGGAGTGGTGGGGAGGGAGCTGAAAAACTGTTTTTT | CAWSGGEGAEKLFF
TRBJ2-3 | NA | NA | TRBV11-3 | TGTGCCAGCAGCCCGATTTCGGGCACCGATACGCAGTATTTT | CASSPISGTDTQYF
TRBJ2-7 | NA | TRBD2 | TRBV6-4 | TGTGCCAGCAGTGCCGGGACTAGCGGGAGCGAGCAGTACTTC | CASSAGTSGSEQYF
TRBJ2-5 | NA | TRBD2 | TRBV5-1 | TGCGCCAGCAGCTTGGAACGAGAGGGACTAGCGGGTCAGGAGACCCAGTACTTC | CASSLEREGLAGQETQYF
TRBJ2-7 | NA | TRBD2 | TRBV12-5 | TGTGCTAGTGGCACAGCGGGAGGGCCCTCGGGCTCCTACGAGCAGTACTTC | CASGTAGGPSGSYEQYF
TRBJ2-7 | NA | TRBD1 | TRBV9 | TGTGCCAGCAGCGCGTTGGCGGGACAGGCCCTCTACGAGCAGTACTTC | CASSALAGQALYEQYF
TRBJ2-6 | NA | NA | TRBV7-9 | TGTGCCAGCAGCAAAGTTTCTGGGGCCAACGTCCTGACTTTC | CASSKVSGANVLTF